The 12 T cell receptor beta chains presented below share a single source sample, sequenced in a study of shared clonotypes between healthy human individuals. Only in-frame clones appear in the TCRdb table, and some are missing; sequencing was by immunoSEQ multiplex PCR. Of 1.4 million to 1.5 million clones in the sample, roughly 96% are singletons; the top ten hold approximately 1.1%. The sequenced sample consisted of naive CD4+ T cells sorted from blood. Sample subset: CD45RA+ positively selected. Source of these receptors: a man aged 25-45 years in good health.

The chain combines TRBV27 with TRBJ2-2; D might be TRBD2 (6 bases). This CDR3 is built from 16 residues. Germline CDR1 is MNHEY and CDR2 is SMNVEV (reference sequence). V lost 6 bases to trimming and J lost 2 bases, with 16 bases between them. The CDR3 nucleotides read TGTGCCAGCAGCACCTCTAGCGCTCGAAACACCGGGGAGCTGTTTTTT. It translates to CASSTSSARNTGELFF.

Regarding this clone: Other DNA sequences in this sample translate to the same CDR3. The CDR3 DNA is TGTGCCAGCAGTTCATACAATGAGCAGTTCTTC. Protein product: CASSSYNEQFF. V and J are TRBV2 and TRBJ2-1; D is uncertain. V lost 5 bases to trimming and J lost 4 bases, with 3 bases between them. CDR3 length: 11 amino acids. Germline V gene data show CDR1 as SNHLY and CDR2 as FYNNEI.

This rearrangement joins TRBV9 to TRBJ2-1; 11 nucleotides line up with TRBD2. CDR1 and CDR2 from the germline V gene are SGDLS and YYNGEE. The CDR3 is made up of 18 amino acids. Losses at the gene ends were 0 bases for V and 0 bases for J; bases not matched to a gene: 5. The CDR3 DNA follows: TGTGCCAGCAGCGTAGTTAGCGGGAGGGTAATCTCCTACAATGAGCAGTTCTTC. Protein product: CASSVVSGRVISYNEQFF.

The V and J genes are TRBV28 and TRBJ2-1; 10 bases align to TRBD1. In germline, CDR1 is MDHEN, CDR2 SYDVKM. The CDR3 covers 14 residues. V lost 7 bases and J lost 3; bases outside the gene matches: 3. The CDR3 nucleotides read TGTGCCAGCACCCGGACAGGGGGCTACAATGAGCAGTTCTTC. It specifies CASTRTGGYNEQFF.

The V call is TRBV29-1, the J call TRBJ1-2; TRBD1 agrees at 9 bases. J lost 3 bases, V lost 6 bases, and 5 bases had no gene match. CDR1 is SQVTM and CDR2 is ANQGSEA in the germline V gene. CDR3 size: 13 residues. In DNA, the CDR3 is TGCAGCGTCAGGGACAGGGACGACTATGGCTACACCTTC. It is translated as CSVRDRDDYGYTF.

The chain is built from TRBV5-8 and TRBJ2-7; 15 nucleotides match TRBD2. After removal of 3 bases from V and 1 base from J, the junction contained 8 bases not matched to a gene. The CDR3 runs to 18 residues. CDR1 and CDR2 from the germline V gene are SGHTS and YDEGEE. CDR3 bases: TGTGCCAGCAGCTCGTCGGGACTAGCGGGAGGTTATTCCTACGAGCAGTACTTC. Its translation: CASSSSGLAGGYSYEQYF.

The CDR3, as DNA: TGTGCCAGCAGCAACGGGGGACTAGCGGGAAAGGGTGGTACGCAGTATTTT. Translated: CASSNGGLAGKGGTQYF. The rearrangement links TRBV7-9 to TRBJ2-3; 13 positions agree with TRBD2. J gave up 8 bases and V 5 bases, and 13 bases lay outside the gene matches. The CDR3 consists of 17 residues. CDR1 and CDR2 from the germline V gene are SEHNR and FQNEAQ (reference sequence).

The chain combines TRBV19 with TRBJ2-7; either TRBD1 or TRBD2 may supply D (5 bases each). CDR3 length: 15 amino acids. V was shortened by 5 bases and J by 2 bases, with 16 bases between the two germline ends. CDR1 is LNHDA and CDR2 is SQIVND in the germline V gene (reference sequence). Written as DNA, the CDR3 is TGTGCCAGTAGTCCGAGTCAGGGACCTACCTACGAGCAGTACTTC. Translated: CASSPSQGPTYEQYF.

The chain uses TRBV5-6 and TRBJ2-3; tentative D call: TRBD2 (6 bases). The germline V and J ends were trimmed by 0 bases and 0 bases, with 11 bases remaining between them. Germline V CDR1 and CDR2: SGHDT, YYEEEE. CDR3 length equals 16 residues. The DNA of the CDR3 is TGTGCCAGCAGCTTGGATCCACTAGCCAGCACAGATACGCAGTATTTT. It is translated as CASSLDPLASTDTQYF.

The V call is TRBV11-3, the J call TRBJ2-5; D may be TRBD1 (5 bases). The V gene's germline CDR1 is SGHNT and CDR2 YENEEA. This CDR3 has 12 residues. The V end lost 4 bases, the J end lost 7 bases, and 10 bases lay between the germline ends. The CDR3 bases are TGTGCCAGCAGCTGGGGCGGCGGGACCCAGTACTTC. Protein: CASSWGGGTQYF.

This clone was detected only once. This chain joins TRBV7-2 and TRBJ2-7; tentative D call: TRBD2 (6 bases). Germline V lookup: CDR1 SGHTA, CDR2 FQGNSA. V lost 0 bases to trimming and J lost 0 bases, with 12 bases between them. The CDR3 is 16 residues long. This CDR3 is CASSLARGIPSYEQYF. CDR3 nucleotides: TGTGCCAGCAGCTTAGCCCGGGGGATACCCTCCTACGAGCAGTACTTC. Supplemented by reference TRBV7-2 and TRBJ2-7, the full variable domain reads GAGVSQSPSNKVTEKGKDVELRCDPISGHTALYWYRQSLGQGLEFLIYFQGNSAPDKSGLPSDRFSAERTGGSVSTLTIQRTQQEDSAVYLCASSLARGIPSYEQYFGPGTRLTVT.

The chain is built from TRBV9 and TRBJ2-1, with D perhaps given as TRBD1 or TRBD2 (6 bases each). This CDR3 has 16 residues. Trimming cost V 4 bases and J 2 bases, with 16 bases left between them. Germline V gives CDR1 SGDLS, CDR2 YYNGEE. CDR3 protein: CASSTRGEVPYNEQFF. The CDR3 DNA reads TGTGCCAGCAGCACGAGGGGGGAGGTTCCCTACAATGAGCAGTTCTTC.